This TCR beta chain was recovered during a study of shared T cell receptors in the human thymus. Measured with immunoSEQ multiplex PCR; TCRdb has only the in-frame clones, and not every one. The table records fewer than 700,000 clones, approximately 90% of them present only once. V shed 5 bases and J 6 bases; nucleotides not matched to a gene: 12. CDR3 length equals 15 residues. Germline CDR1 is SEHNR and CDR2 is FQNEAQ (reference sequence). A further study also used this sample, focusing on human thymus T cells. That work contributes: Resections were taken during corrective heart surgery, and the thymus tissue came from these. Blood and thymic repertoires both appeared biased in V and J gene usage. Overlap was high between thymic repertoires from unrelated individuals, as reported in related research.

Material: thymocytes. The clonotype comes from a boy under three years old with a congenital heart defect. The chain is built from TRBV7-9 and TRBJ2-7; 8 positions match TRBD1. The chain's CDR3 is CASSLPRDRWSEQYF. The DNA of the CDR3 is TGTGCCAGCAGCCTGCCTCGGGACAGGTGGAGCGAGCAGTACTTC.